This T cell receptor (beta chain) was observed in a study of T cell responses to AZD1222 COVID-19 vaccine. Notes on the study in general: Once two AZD1222 doses were given, Spike-specific TCR breadth and depth went up. The study identified only a handful of AZD1222 recipients as seropositive at baseline. The donor group comprised mostly white British people and more females; the analysis possibly underestimated clonal diversity. A reported finding is that nearly half of spike-specific TCRs target unmutated variant regions.

Clones were sequenced by immunoSEQ multiplex PCR, and TCRdb holds only the in-frame ones, with some missing. The sample lists 130,000 to 150,000 clones; 85% to 95% were seen once. V lost 8 bases to trimming and J lost 1 base, with 9 bases between them. The germline CDR1 and CDR2 sequences are SNHLY and FYNNEI. This CDR3 has 12 amino acids. As to this clone: What it recognizes is unknown.

The TCR was taken from an adult who had recovered from COVID-19. Sequenced material: peripheral blood, taken after recovery from COVID-19. The chain carries TRBV2 and TRBJ2-7; D is uncertain. Here the CDR3 DNA reads TGTGCCAGCGGCCGACGGTCCTACGAGCAGTACTTC. Translating gives CASGRRSYEQYF.